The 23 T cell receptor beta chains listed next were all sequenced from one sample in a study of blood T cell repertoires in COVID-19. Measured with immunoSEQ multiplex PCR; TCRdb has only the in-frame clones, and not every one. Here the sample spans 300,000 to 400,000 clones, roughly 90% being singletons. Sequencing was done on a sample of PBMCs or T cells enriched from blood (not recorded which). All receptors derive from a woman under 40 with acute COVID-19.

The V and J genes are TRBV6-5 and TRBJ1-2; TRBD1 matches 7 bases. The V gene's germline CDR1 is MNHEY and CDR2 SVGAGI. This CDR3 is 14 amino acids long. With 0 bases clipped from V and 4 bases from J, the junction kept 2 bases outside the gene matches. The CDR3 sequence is CASSYSTGAYGYTF. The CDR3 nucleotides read TGTGCCAGCAGTTACTCTACAGGGGCCTATGGCTACACCTTC.

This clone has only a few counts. CDR3 region: CASSIGHRGNTEAFF. CDR3 nucleotide sequence: TGTGCCAGTAGTATAGGGCACAGGGGGAACACTGAAGCTTTCTTT. The chain combines TRBV19 with TRBJ1-1; TRBD1 agrees at 7 bases. The CDR3 runs 15 residues. Germline-derived CDR1 and CDR2 are LNHDA and SQIVND (reference sequence). The trim removed 1 base at V and 1 base at J, leaving 3 bases unmatched. The full variable domain, rest sourced from reference TRBV19 and TRBJ1-1, is DGGITQSPKYLFRKEGQNVTLSCEQNLNHDAMYWYRQDPGQGLRLIYYSQIVNDFQKGDIAEGYSVSREKKESFPLTVTSAQKNPTAFYLCASSIGHRGNTEAFFGQGTRLTVV.

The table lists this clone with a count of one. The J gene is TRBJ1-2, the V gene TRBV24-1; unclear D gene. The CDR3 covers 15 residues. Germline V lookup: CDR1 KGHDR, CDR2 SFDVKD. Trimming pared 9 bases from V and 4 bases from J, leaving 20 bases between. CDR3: CATQASGLGIYGYTF. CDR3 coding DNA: TGTGCCACCCAAGCCTCCGGACTGGGGATCTATGGCTACACCTTC.

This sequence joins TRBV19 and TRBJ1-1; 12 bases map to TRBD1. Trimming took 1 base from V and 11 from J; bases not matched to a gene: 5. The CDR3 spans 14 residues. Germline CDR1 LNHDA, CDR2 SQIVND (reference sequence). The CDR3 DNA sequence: TGTGCCAGTAGTATAGGGGGACAGGGGGCGACTGCTTTCTTT. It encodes CASSIGGQGATAFF. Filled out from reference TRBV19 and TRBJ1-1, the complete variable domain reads DGGITQSPKYLFRKEGQNVTLSCEQNLNHDAMYWYRQDPGQGLRLIYYSQIVNDFQKGDIAEGYSVSREKKESFPLTVTSAQKNPTAFYLCASSIGGQGATAFFGQGTRLTVV.

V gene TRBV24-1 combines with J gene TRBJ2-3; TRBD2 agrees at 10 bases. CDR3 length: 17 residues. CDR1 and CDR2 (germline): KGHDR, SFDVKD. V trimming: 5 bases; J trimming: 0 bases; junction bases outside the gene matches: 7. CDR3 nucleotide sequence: TGTGCCACCAGTGCCCTACTAGCGGGGAAGAGCACAGATACGCAGTATTTT. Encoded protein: CATSALLAGKSTDTQYF.

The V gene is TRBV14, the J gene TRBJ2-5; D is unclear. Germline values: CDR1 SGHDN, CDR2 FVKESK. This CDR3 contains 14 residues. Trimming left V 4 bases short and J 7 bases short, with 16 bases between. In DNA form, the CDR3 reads TGTGCCAGCAGCCCCCAAGGCCAACCGGGGACCCAGTACTTC. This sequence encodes CASSPQGQPGTQYF.

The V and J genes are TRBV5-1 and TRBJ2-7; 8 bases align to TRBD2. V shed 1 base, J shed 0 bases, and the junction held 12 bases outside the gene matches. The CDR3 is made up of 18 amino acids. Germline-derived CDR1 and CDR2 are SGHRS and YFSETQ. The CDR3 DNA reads TGCGCCAGCAGCTTGACAACGGGCGGGGGGCCCCGCTCCTACGAGCAGTACTTC. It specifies CASSLTTGGGPRSYEQYF.

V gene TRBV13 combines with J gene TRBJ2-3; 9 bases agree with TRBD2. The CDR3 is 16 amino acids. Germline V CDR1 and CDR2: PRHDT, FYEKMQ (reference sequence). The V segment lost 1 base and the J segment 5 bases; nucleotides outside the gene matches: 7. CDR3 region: CASSLAASGAKDTQYF. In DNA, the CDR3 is TGTGCCAGCAGCTTAGCCGCTAGCGGGGCAAAAGATACGCAGTATTTT.

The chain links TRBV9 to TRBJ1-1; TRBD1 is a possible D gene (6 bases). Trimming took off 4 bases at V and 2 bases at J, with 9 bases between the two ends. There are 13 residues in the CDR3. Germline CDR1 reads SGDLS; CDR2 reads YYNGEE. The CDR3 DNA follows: TGTGCCAGCAGCTCGGACAGTAACACTGAAGCTTTCTTT. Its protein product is CASSSDSNTEAFF.

The CDR3 sequence is CASSLAVSREFF. The CDR3 bases are TGTGCCAGCAGCTTAGCGGTTAGCCGAGAGTTCTTC. The chain uses TRBV7-2 and TRBJ2-1; D not resolved. The germline V gene encodes CDR1 SGHTA and CDR2 FQGNSA. CDR3 length equals 12 residues. Trimming cost V 0 bases and J 14 bases, with 11 bases left between them.

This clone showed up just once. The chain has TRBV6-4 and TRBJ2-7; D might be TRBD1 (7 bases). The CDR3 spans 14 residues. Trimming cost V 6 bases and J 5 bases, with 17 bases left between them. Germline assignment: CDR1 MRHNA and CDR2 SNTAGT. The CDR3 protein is CASRDLARGDEQYF. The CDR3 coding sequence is TGTGCCAGCAGAGACCTCGCCAGGGGGGACGAGCAGTACTTC.

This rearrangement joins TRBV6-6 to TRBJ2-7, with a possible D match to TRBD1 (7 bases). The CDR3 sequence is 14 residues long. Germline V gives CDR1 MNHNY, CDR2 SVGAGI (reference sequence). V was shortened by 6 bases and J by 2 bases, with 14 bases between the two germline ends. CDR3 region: CASSPAGQTYEQYF. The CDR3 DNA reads TGTGCCAGCAGCCCCGCGGGACAGACCTACGAGCAGTACTTC.

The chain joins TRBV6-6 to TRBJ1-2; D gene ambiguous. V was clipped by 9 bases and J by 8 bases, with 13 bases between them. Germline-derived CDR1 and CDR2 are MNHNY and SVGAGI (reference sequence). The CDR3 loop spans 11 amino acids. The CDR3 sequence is CASDGLTGYTF. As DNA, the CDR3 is TGTGCCAGTGATGGACTGACAGGCTACACCTTC.

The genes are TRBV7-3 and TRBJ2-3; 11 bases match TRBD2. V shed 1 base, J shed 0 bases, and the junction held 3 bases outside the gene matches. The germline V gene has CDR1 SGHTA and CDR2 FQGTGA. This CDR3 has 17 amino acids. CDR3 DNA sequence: TGTGCCAGCAGCTTAATAGCGGGGGGGCGGAGCACAGATACGCAGTATTTT. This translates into CASSLIAGGRSTDTQYF.

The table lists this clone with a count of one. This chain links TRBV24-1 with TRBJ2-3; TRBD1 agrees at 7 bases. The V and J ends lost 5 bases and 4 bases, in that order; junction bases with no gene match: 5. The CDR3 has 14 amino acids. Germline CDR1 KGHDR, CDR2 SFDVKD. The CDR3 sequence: CATSGSGGADTQYF. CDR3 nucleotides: TGTGCCACCAGTGGTTCAGGGGGAGCAGATACGCAGTATTTT.

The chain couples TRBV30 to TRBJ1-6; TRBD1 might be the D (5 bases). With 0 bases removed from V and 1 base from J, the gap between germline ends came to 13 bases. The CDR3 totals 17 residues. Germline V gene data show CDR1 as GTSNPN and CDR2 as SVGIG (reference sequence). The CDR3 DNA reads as TGTGCCTGGAGTGTACGGGGGACGGGATCCTATAATTCACCCCTCCACTTT. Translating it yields CAWSVRGTGSYNSPLHF.

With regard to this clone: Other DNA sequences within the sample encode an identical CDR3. CDR3 amino acids: CATSDPKTGNYGYTF. The CDR3 nucleotides are TGTGCCACCAGTGACCCAAAGACAGGGAACTATGGCTACACCTTC. The rearrangement links TRBV24-1 to TRBJ1-2; 7 nucleotides agree with TRBD1. Trimming at V came to 4 bases and at J to 2 bases, leaving 6 bases not matched to a gene. The CDR3 runs to 15 residues. Per the germline V gene, CDR1 is KGHDR and CDR2 is SFDVKD.

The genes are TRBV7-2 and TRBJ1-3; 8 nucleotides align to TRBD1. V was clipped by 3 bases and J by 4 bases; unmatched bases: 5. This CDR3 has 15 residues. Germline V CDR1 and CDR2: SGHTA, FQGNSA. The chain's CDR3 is CASSFTGGSGNTIYF. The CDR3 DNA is TGTGCCAGCAGCTTTACAGGGGGGTCAGGAAACACCATATATTTT. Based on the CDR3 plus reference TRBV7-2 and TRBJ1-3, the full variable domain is GAGVSQSPSNKVTEKGKDVELRCDPISGHTALYWYRQSLGQGLEFLIYFQGNSAPDKSGLPSDRFSAERTGGSVSTLTIQRTQQEDSAVYLCASSFTGGSGNTIYFGEGSWLTVV.

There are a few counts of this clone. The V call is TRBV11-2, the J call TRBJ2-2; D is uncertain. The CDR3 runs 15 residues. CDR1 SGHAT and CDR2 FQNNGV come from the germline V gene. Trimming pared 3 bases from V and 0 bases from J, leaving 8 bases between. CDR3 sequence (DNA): TGTGCCAGCAGCTTTCGGGTTACGAACACCGGGGAGCTGTTTTTT. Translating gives CASSFRVTNTGELFF.

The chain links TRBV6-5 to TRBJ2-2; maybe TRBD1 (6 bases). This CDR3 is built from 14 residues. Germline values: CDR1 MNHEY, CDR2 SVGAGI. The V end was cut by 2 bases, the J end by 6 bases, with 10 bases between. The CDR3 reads CASSYDRRAGELFF. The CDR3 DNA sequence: TGTGCCAGCAGTTACGACAGGCGTGCCGGGGAGCTGTTTTTT.

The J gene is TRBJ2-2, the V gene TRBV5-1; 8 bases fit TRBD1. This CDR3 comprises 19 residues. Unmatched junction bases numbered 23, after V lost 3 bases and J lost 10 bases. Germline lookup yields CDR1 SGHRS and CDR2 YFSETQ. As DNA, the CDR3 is TGCGCCAGCAGCTCGACAACTAGGCCGGTGCGCGCAGGGGGCGAGGAGCTGTTTTTT. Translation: CASSSTTRPVRAGGEELFF.

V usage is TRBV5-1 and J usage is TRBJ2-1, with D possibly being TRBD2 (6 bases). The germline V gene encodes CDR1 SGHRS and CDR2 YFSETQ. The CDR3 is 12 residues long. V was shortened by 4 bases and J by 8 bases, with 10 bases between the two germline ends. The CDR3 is CASSKGGYEQFF. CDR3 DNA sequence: TGCGCCAGCAGCAAAGGAGGGTATGAGCAGTTCTTC.

CDR3 bases: TGTGCCAGCAGCTTAGAAGGGGGAGCCTCCTATAATTCACCCCTCCACTTT. It translates to CASSLEGGASYNSPLHF. This sequence joins TRBV7-2 and TRBJ1-6; maybe TRBD1 (6 bases). CDR1 is SGHTA and CDR2 is FQGNSA in the germline V gene. With 1 base removed from V and 0 bases from J, the gap between germline ends came to 10 bases. This CDR3 comprises 17 residues.